This TCR beta chain was found in a study of beta chain features in type 1 diabetes. Findings and limits, study-wide: People with Type 1 diabetes carried modestly yet significantly shorter TCRB CDR3s in all four CD4+ subsets.

Reverse transcribing all isolated RNA meant expressed TCRB transcripts were sequenced. Clones were read by immunoSEQ multiplex PCR, and TCRdb kept only the in-frame ones, dropping some. The sample holds 200,000 to 300,000 clones, just over 20% seen once. This CDR3 is 12 amino acids long. The V gene lost 4 bases and the J gene lost 4 bases, with 9 bases spanning the gap. Germline V lookup: CDR1 GTSNPN, CDR2 SVGIG (reference sequence). As concerns this clone: The antigen is unknown.

The chain employs TRBV30 and TRBJ2-3; possibly TRBD2 for D (6 bases). The TCR originated in a woman aged 40 to 55 with type 1 diabetes. Sequencing input: naive CD4+ T cells from blood. The CDR3 region is CAWTGSADTQYF. The CDR3 nucleotides are TGTGCCTGGACCGGGAGTGCAGATACGCAGTATTTT.